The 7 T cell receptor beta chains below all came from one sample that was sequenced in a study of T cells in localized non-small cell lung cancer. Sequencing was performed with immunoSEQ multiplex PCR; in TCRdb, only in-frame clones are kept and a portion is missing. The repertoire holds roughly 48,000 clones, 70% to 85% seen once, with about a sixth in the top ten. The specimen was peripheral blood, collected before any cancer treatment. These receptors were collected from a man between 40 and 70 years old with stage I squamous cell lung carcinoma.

The CDR3 spells CASSQEGLRDNEQFF. CDR3 nucleotide sequence: TGTGCCAGCTCACAAGAGGGACTTCGGGACAATGAGCAGTTCTTC. This chain connects TRBV18 to TRBJ2-1, with a possible D match to TRBD2 (6 bases). V lost 4 bases and J lost 5, with 15 bases in between. The CDR3 spans 15 residues. Germline CDR1 and CDR2: KGHSH and LQKENI.

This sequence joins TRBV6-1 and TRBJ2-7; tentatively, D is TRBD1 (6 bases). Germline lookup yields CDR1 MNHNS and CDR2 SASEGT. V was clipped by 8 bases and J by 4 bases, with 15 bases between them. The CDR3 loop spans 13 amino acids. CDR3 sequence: CASVGAGAYEQYF. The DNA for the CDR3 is TGTGCCAGCGTGGGGGCAGGGGCGTACGAGCAGTACTTC.

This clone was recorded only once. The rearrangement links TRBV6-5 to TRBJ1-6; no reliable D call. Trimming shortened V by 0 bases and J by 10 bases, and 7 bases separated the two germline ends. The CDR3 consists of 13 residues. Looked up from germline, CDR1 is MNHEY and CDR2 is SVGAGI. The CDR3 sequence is CASSYSIGSPLHF. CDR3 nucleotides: TGTGCCAGCAGTTACTCGATTGGGTCACCCCTCCACTTT.

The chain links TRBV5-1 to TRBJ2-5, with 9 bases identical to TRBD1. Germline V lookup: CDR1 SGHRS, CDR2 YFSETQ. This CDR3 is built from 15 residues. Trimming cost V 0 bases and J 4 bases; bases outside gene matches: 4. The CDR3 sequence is CASSLGGQGRETQYF. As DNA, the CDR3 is TGCGCCAGCAGCTTGGGAGGACAGGGGCGAGAGACCCAGTACTTC.

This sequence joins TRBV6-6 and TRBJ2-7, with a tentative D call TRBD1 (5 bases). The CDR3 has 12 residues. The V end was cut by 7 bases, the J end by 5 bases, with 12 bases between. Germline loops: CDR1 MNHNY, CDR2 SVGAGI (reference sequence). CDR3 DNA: TGTGCCAGCATTAGTCAGGGCGACGAGCAGTACTTC. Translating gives CASISQGDEQYF.

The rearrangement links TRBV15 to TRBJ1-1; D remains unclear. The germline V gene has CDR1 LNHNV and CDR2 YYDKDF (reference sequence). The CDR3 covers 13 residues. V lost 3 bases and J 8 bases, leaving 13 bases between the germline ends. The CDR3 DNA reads TGTGCCACCAGCAGGGACCCGCGAGAAGAAGCTTTCTTT. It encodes CATSRDPREEAFF. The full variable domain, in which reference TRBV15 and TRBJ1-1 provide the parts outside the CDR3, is DAMVIQNPRYQVTQFGKPVTLSCSQTLNHNVMYWYQQKSSQAPKLLFHYYDKDFNNEADTPDNFQSRRPNTSFCFLDIRSPGLGDTAMYLCATSRDPREEAFFGQGTRLTVV.

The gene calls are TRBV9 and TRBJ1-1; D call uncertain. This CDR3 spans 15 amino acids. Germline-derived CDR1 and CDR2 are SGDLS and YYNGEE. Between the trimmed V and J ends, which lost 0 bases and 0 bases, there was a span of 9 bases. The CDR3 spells CASSVGGVMNTEAFF. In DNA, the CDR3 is TGTGCCAGCAGCGTAGGCGGGGTAATGAACACTGAAGCTTTCTTT.